This is a list of T cell receptor beta chains from one sample in a study of T cell repertoires in cytomegalovirus infection. TCRdb reprocessed the reads with MiXCR, giving one entry per CDR3 protein. The repertoire consists of roughly 180,000 distinct CDR3 sequences, with roughly 30% occurring once and the leading ten covering roughly 31%. Sequencing was carried out using PBMCs. These TCRs come from a human donor in good health (CMV status not recorded). Some clones in this sample may be carry-over from other donors' samples. Both conserved end residues are part of each CDR3. D genes are given only for firm matches. The listing skips clone size in some rows; elsewhere it reads once, few, many or a size class.

v_gene	j_gene	d_gene	abundance	len	CDR3aa	CDR3nt
TRBV7-6	TRBJ1-6	.	few	14	CASSWDLSNSPLHF	TGTGCCAGCAGCTGGGACCTTTCAAATTCACCCCTCCACTTT
TRBV6-2/TRBV6-3	TRBJ2-1	TRBD2	.	15	CASSLLGGGGNEQFF	TGTGCCAGCAGTTTGCTCGGGGGGGGAGGTAATGAGCAGTTCTTC
TRBV7-2	TRBJ2-2	TRBD2	.	18	CASSLVSGGAVGTGELFF	TGTGCCAGCAGCTTAGTTAGCGGGGGGGCGGTCGGCACCGGGGAGCTGTTTTTT
TRBV7-6	TRBJ1-5	.	many	16	CASSLEGTSVLQPQHF	TGTGCCAGCAGCTTAGAAGGGACGAGTGTGCTTCAGCCCCAGCATTTT
TRBV4-3	TRBJ1-1	.	.	16	CASSQDGTPRGTEAFF	TGCGCCAGCAGCCAAGATGGGACACCTAGGGGCACTGAAGCTTTCTTT
TRBV7-9	TRBJ2-1	.	many	15	CASSSPAHRYNEQFF	TGTGCCAGCAGCTCCCCCGCGCACCGATACAATGAGCAGTTCTTC
TRBV11-2	TRBJ2-6	.	many	16	CASSLIGGFWANVLTF	TGTGCCAGCAGCCTCATTGGGGGCTTCTGGGCCAACGTCCTGACTTTC
TRBV6-6	TRBJ2-1	TRBD1	.	14	CATFRDSTYNEQFF	TGTGCCACCTTCCGGGACAGTACCTACAATGAGCAGTTCTTC
TRBV28	TRBJ1-5	TRBD1	.	15	CVSSFLDRENQPQHF	TGTGTCAGCAGTTTCCTAGACAGGGAGAATCAGCCCCAGCATTTT
TRBV4-3	TRBJ2-1	TRBD2	few	16	CASSQDPAGAKNEQFF	TGCGCCAGCAGCCAAGACCCAGCGGGGGCCAAAAATGAGCAGTTCTTC
TRBV7-2	TRBJ1-2	.	many	15	CASSPRIPQTYGYTF	TGTGCCAGCAGCCCCCGAATACCCCAGACTTATGGCTACACCTTC
TRBV12-3/TRBV12-4	TRBJ2-2	.	few	17	CASSLGGPSRGPGELFF	TGTGCCAGCAGTTTAGGCGGGCCGAGCCGCGGACCCGGGGAGCTGTTTTTT
TRBV7-2	TRBJ2-5	TRBD2	once	16	CASSLLGGGDQETQYF	TGTGCCAGCAGCTTACTTGGGGGGGGGGACCAAGAGACCCAGTACTTC
TRBV6-2/TRBV6-3	TRBJ1-3	.	many	16	CASSLVGRSSGNTIYF	TGTGCCAGCAGCCTGGTCGGGCGCTCCTCTGGAAACACCATATATTTT
TRBV6-2/TRBV6-3	TRBJ2-3	.	.	14	CASSYGLAADTQYF	TGTGCCAGCAGTTACGGGCTAGCAGCAGATACGCAGTATTTT
TRBV6-6	TRBJ2-1	.	few	12	CASSQGYNEQFF	TGTGCCAGCAGTCAGGGGTATAATGAGCAGTTCTTC
TRBV11-2	TRBJ2-2	.	few	16	CASSFLGQANTGELFF	TGTGCCAGCAGCTTTTTGGGACAAGCGAACACCGGGGAGCTGTTTTTT
TRBV7-6	TRBJ1-6	TRBD1	few	16	CASSSLGGQGDSPLHF	TGTGCCAGCAGCTCCTTAGGGGGACAGGGGGATTCACCCCTCCACTTT
TRBV7-9	TRBJ2-1	.	few	14	CASSLGGLYNEQFF	TGTGCCAGCAGCTTAGGTGGACTCTACAATGAGCAGTTCTTC
TRBV11-1	TRBJ2-1	TRBD2	.	16	CASSTGTSGGADEQFF	TGTGCCAGCAGCACGGGGACTAGCGGGGGGGCCGATGAGCAGTTCTTC
TRBV7-4	TRBJ1-6	.	few	18	CASGPGSNGRFNNSPLHF	TGTGCCAGCGGACCGGGGAGTAATGGACGGTTTAATAATTCACCCCTCCACTTT
TRBV7-8	TRBJ2-1	TRBD2	.	16	CASSQWGVGLVDEQFF	TGTGCCAGCAGCCAATGGGGGGTGGGACTAGTCGATGAGCAGTTCTTC
TRBV10-3	TRBJ2-3	TRBD2	few	17	CAISEAGASGEEDTQYF	TGTGCCATCAGTGAGGCGGGAGCTAGCGGGGAGGAAGATACGCAGTATTTT
TRBV6-1	TRBJ1-4	.	few	15	CASSLGISYNEKLFF	TGTGCCAGCAGTTTGGGGATTTCCTATAATGAAAAACTGTTTTTT
TRBV7-2	TRBJ1-3	.	few	13	CASSPGGGNTIYF	TGTGCCAGCAGCCCCGGGGGAGGAAACACCATATATTTT
TRBV6-2/TRBV6-3	TRBJ2-2	TRBD1	.	14	CASSDTGETGELFF	TGTGCCAGCAGTGATACAGGGGAAACCGGGGAGCTGTTTTTT
TRBV14	TRBJ2-1	TRBD2	few	16	CASTPEDQRGYNEQFF	TGTGCCAGCACCCCAGAGGATCAGCGGGGCTACAATGAGCAGTTCTTC
TRBV20-1	TRBJ2-4	.	.	14	CSARDQGQWNIQYF	TGCAGTGCTAGAGATCAAGGGCAGTGGAACATTCAGTACTTC
TRBV7-3	TRBJ2-1	.	.	13	CASSLGIYNEQFF	TGTGCCAGCAGCTTAGGCATTTACAATGAGCAGTTCTTC
TRBV6-5	TRBJ2-7	.	few	14	CASSYSDNSYEQYF	TGTGCCAGCAGTTACTCGGACAACTCCTACGAGCAGTACTTC
TRBV7-2	TRBJ2-2	.	few	16	CASSPRANRVAGELFF	TGTGCCAGCAGCCCTAGGGCTAATAGGGTGGCGGGGGAGCTGTTTTTT
TRBV7-2	TRBJ1-1	.	few	15	CASSLAVTQNTEAFF	TGTGCCAGCAGCTTAGCTGTCACCCAGAACACTGAAGCTTTCTTT